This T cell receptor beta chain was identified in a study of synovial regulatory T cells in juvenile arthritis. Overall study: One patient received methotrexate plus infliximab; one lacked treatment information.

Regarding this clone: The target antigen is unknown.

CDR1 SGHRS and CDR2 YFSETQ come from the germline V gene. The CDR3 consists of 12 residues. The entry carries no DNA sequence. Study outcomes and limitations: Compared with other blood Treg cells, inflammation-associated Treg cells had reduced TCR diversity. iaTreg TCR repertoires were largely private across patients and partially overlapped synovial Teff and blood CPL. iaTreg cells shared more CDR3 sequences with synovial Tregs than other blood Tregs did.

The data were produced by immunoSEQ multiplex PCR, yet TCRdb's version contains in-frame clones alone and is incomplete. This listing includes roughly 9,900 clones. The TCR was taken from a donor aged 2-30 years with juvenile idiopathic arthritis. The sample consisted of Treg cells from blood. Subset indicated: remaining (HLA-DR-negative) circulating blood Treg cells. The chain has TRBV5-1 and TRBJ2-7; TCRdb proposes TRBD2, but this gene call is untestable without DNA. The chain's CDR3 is CASSLGGLEQYF.